The rows below give T cell receptor beta chains drawn from one sample of a study of shared clonotypes between healthy human individuals. Data came from immunoSEQ multiplex PCR; TCRdb stores just in-frame clones and leaves some out. Of roughly 2,500,000 clones listed, 90% to 95% are singletons. Sequenced sample: naive CD4+ T cells from PBMCs. These receptors were collected from a man between 18 and 35 years old in good health. Some clones in this sample may be carry-over from other donors' samples. Each CDR3 is given with its conserved first and last residue. The D gene is left open where the match is weak. Size values are once, few and many counts, or a class for expanded clones, and some rows have none.

d_call	v_call	clone_size	j_call	cdr3_nt	cdr3_aa
TRBD1	TRBV2	once	TRBJ1-2	TGTGCCAGCAGCTCCGGGACAGGAAACTATGGCTACACCTTC	CASSSGTGNYGYTF
TRBD1	TRBV4-2	-	TRBJ1-1	TGTGCCAGCAGCCACAAACAGGGGAGTGACACTGAAGCTTTCTTT	CASSHKQGSDTEAFF
-	TRBV20-1	few	TRBJ1-1	TGCAGTGCGACGAGGGCTTTCTTT	CSATRAFF
-	TRBV4-3	-	TRBJ1-6	TGCGCCAGCAGCCAAAGGGGAGGGGAATCACCCCTCCACTTT	CASSQRGGESPLHF
TRBD1	TRBV5-1	once	TRBJ1-4	TGCGCCAGCAGCTTGGAGGGACAGGGTAATGAAAAACTGTTTTTT	CASSLEGQGNEKLFF
-	TRBV6-1	-	TRBJ2-6	TGTGCCAGCAGTGAGACAGGCTCTGGGGCCAACGTCCTGACTTTC	CASSETGSGANVLTF
TRBD1	TRBV10-3	-	TRBJ1-2	TGTGCCATCAGGGGGGACAGGAACTATGGCTACACCTTC	CAIRGDRNYGYTF
TRBD2	TRBV5-7	once	TRBJ2-4	TGTGCCAGCAGCGCGGAAAGGGACTACCAGTACTTC	CASSAERDYQYF
-	TRBV10-3	-	TRBJ2-6	TGTGCCATCGCGGACAGAGCTGGGGCCAACGTCCTGACTTTC	CAIADRAGANVLTF
TRBD2	TRBV5-4	-	TRBJ2-5	TGTGCCAGCAGCGACTCTAGCGGGAGCAAAGAGACCCAGTACTTC	CASSDSSGSKETQYF
-	TRBV18	-	TRBJ1-2	TGTGCCAGCTCATCTGACAGTAACTATGGCTACACCTTC	CASSSDSNYGYTF
-	TRBV15	once	TRBJ1-5	TGTGCCACCAGCGGGTACTGGGAGCGGAGGGGACAGCCCCAGCATTTT	CATSGYWERRGQPQHF
TRBD1	TRBV6-6	-	TRBJ1-5	TGTGCCAGCGGGGACAGAGCGAGCAATCAGCCCCAGCATTTT	CASGDRASNQPQHF
TRBD2	TRBV4-1	-	TRBJ2-1	TGCGCCAGCAGCCAAGGGGCTCAAGCGGGACCTCGCGATGAGCAGTTCTTC	CASSQGAQAGPRDEQFF
-	TRBV27	-	TRBJ2-5	TGTGCCAGCAGTCTCATGGGGGCATCGGCGTCCCAGTACTTC	CASSLMGASASQYF
-	TRBV7-9	-	TRBJ2-3	TGTGCCAGCAGCATAGGGGTTGCGGGCACAGATACGCAGTATTTT	CASSIGVAGTDTQYF
-	TRBV11-2	-	TRBJ2-3	TGTGCCAGCAGCTTGGACCTCACGGATACGCAGTATTTT	CASSLDLTDTQYF
TRBD2	TRBV4-1	once	TRBJ2-7	TGCGCCAGCAGCCCAAGGACTAGCGGCAACGAGCAGTACTTC	CASSPRTSGNEQYF
TRBD2	TRBV30	-	TRBJ2-3	TGTGCATCCGGGGCTAGCGGGAGGGGTCGTACGCAGTATTTT	CASGASGRGRTQYF
TRBD1	TRBV18	-	TRBJ1-2	TGTGCCAGCTCAACAGACAGGGTGGGCGGCTACACCTTC	CASSTDRVGGYTF
-	TRBV2	-	TRBJ2-7	TGTGCCAGCAGTGAAGGGCCCGCGTGGGATCGGTACTTC	CASSEGPAWDRYF
TRBD1	TRBV6-5	once	TRBJ2-3	TGTGCCAGCCAAGGGACAGGGGTCGCAGATACGCAGTATTTT	CASQGTGVADTQYF
TRBD2	TRBV27	-	TRBJ2-5	TGTGCCAGCAGTTTAGGACTAGCGGGAGGAGAGACCCAGTACTTC	CASSLGLAGGETQYF
-	TRBV18	once	TRBJ2-7	TGTGCCAGCTCACCGAACAGGGTTCACGAGCAGTACTTC	CASSPNRVHEQYF
-	TRBV5-1	-	TRBJ1-1	TGCGCCAGCAGCTTGGCGCTGCGGGAGACAGCTTTCTTT	CASSLALRETAFF
-	TRBV10-3	once	TRBJ1-5	TGTGCCATCAGTGAGAATAATCAGCCCCAGCATTTT	CAISENNQPQHF
TRBD2	TRBV11-2	-	TRBJ2-3	TGTGCCAGCAGCTTTCTAGCGGGCGACCTCACAGATACGCAGTATTTT	CASSFLAGDLTDTQYF
-	TRBV5-1	-	TRBJ2-3	TGCGCCAGCAGCTTGGAGAGTACCCCAGATACGCAGTATTTT	CASSLESTPDTQYF
-	TRBV11-2	-	TRBJ1-1	TGTGCCAGCAGCTTAACATGGACAGCGAGCACTGAAGCTTTCTTT	CASSLTWTASTEAFF